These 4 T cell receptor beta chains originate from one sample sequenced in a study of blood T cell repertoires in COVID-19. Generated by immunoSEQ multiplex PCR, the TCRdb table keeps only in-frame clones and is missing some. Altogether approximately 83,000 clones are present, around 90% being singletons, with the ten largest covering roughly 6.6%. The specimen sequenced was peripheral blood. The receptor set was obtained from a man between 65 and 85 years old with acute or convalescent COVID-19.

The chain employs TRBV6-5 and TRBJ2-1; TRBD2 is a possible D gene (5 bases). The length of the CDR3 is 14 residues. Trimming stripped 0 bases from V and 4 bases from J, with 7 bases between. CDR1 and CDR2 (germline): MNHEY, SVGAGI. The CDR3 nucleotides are TGTGCCAGCAGTTACTCGGGAGATTACAATGAGCAGTTCTTC. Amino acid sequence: CASSYSGDYNEQFF.

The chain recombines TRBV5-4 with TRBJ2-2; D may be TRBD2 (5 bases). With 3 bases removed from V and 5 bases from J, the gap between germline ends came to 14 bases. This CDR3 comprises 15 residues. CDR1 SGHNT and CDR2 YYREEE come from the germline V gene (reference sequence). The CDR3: CASSSGRGKTGELFF. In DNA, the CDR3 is TGTGCCAGCAGCTCAGGTCGGGGTAAGACCGGGGAGCTGTTTTTT. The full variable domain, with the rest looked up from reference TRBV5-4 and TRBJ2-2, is ETGVTQSPTHLIKTRGQQVTLRCSSQSGHNTVSWYQQALGQGPQFIFQYYREEENGRGNFPPRFSGLQFPNYSSELNVNALELDDSALYLCASSSGRGKTGELFFGEGSRLTVL.

The CDR3 DNA reads as TGTGCCAGCAGCGCAGATACAGGGGGCGGGAGGACAGATACGCAGTATTTT. It specifies CASSADTGGGRTDTQYF. The chain combines TRBV5-6 with TRBJ2-3; possible D gene TRBD1, 9 bases. The germline V and J ends were trimmed by 4 bases and 3 bases, with 21 bases remaining between them. The germline CDR1 and CDR2 sequences are SGHDT and YYEEEE. The CDR3 contains 17 residues.

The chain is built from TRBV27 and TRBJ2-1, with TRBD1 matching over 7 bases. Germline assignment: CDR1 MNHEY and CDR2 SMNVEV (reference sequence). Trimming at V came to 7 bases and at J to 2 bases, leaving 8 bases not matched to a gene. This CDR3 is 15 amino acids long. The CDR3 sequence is CASIRLGGAYNEQFF. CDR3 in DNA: TGTGCCAGCATCAGGCTAGGGGGCGCCTACAATGAGCAGTTCTTC.